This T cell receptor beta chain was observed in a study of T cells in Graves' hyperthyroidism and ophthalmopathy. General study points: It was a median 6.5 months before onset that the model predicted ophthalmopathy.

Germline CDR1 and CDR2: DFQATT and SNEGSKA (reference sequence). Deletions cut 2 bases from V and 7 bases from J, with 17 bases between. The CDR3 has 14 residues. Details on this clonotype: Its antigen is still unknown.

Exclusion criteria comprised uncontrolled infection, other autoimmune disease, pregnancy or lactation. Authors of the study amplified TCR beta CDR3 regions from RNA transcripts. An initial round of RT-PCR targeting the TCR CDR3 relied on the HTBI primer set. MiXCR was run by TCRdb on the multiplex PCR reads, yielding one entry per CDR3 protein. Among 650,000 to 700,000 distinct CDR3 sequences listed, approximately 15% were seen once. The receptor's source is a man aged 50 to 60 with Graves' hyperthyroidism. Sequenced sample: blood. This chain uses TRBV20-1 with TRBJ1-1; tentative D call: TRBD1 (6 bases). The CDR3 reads CSARLSRGVSEAFF. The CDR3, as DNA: TGCAGTGCTAGACTCTCGAGGGGGGTCAGTGAAGCTTTCTTT.